This record concerns one T cell receptor (beta chain) sequence. Its antigen is unidentified. This entry belongs to a study of cytomegalovirus exposure and HLA in healthy donors. It was with 60 Vbeta and 13 Jbeta primers that the PCR ran. The table came from immunoSEQ multiplex PCR; TCRdb's copy has only in-frame clones and leaves some out. The top ten hold about 4% of the sample, which has more than 80,000 clones, about 69% seen once. Broader study findings: A later analysis showed TCR association rates differing by HLA locus, peaking at DRB1 and lowest at HLA-C. A few V segments could not be told apart, such as TRBV6-2 and TRBV6-3, and were left out.

The germline V and J ends were trimmed by 9 bases and 2 bases, with 7 bases remaining between them. Germline CDR1 is SNHLY and CDR2 is FYNNEI. The CDR3 is made up of 11 amino acids. This receptor was taken from a man between 60 and 75 years old in good health and CMV-seronegative. This chain uses TRBV2 with TRBJ1-1; possibly TRBD1 for D (6 bases). Sequenced: PBMCs. The CDR3 spells CARGGNTEAFF. CDR3 DNA sequence: TGTGCCAGAGGGGGTAACACTGAAGCTTTCTTT.